The rows below give T cell receptor beta chains drawn from one sample of a study of blood T cells in healthy people across ages. A single record per CDR3 protein comes from TCRdb applying MiXCR to the 5' RACE reads. Among roughly 1,700,000 distinct CDR3 sequences listed, roughly 28% were seen once. Sequencing was carried out using blood. The receptors here all came from a woman under 40 in good health. CDR3s include the opening cysteine and the closing phenylalanine or tryptophan. Fields, in order: V gene, clone size, J gene, CDR3 length, D gene, CDR3 protein, CDR3 DNA. D genes are given only for firm matches. Clone size, where shown, is once, few, many, or a class for clones that have expanded.

TRBV20-1	NA	TRBJ1-2	13	NA	CSAPVDQSYGYTF	TGCAGTGCTCCCGTCGACCAAAGCTATGGCTACACCTTC
TRBV7-6	few	TRBJ2-7	11	NA	CASRLWNEQYF	TGTGCCAGTCGTCTGTGGAACGAGCAGTACTTC
TRBV7-9	NA	TRBJ2-1	17	TRBD1	CASSLALTGLLYNEQFF	TGTGCCAGCAGCTTAGCCCTGACAGGGTTGTTATACAATGAGCAGTTCTTC
TRBV7-6	NA	TRBJ2-5	18	TRBD2	CASSLGLLRARGGETQYF	TGTGCCAGCAGCTTAGGGCTCTTGCGGGCAAGGGGAGGGGAGACCCAGTACTTC
TRBV19	NA	TRBJ1-5	15	NA	CASRSGSAGNQPQHF	TGTGCCAGTAGGTCGGGAAGTGCGGGCAATCAGCCCCAGCATTTT
TRBV7-9	few	TRBJ2-3	14	NA	CASSFATPTDTQYF	TGTGCCAGCAGCTTCGCTACTCCGACAGATACGCAGTATTTT
TRBV20-1	few	TRBJ1-4	14	NA	CSARDTQGNEKLFF	TGCAGTGCTAGGGATACTCAGGGAAATGAAAAACTGTTTTTT
TRBV7-9	few	TRBJ1-2	12	NA	CASSLVQNGYTF	TGTGCCAGCAGCTTAGTCCAGAACGGCTACACCTTC
TRBV20-1	few	TRBJ2-3	15	NA	CSARAQEKVTDTQYF	TGCAGTGCTAGAGCTCAGGAGAAAGTCACAGATACGCAGTATTTT
TRBV20-1	NA	TRBJ1-5	15	NA	CSAREAGKGGQPQHF	TGCAGTGCTAGAGAGGCGGGAAAAGGGGGTCAGCCCCAGCATTTT
TRBV18	NA	TRBJ2-6	18	NA	CASSPQSGADSGVNVLTF	TGTGCCAGCTCACCACAATCGGGGGCGGACTCTGGGGTCAACGTCCTGACTTTC
TRBV7-3	few	TRBJ2-3	17	TRBD2	CASSLRASGGSTDTQYF	TGTGCCAGCAGTTTAAGGGCTAGCGGGGGGAGCACAGATACGCAGTATTTT
TRBV28	NA	TRBJ1-2	14	TRBD1	CASRTGQGVFGYTF	TGTGCCAGCAGGACCGGACAGGGGGTGTTTGGCTACACCTTC
TRBV10-3	NA	TRBJ1-2	15	TRBD1	CALTGGTGWNYGYTF	TGTGCCCTCACCGGAGGGACAGGGTGGAACTATGGCTACACCTTC
TRBV20-1	NA	TRBJ2-3	13	NA	CSAPDRTTDTQCF	TGCAGTGCCCCCGACAGAACCACAGATACGCAGTGTTTT
TRBV12-3/TRBV12-4	NA	TRBJ1-6	15	NA	CASSLAGAHGPPLHF	TGTGCCAGCAGTTTAGCAGGGGCCCATGGTCCACCCCTCCACTTT
TRBV4-3	NA	TRBJ2-4	15	TRBD2	CASSLSGSRENIQYF	TGCGCCAGCAGCCTTAGCGGGAGCCGGGAAAACATTCAGTACTTC
TRBV20-1	NA	TRBJ2-1	14	TRBD2	CSTLAGSSYNEQFF	TGCAGCACCCTAGCGGGGAGCTCCTACAATGAGCAGTTCTTC
TRBV20-1	NA	TRBJ1-5	17	NA	CSATSDNLRVSNQPQHF	TGCAGTGCTACTTCGGACAATTTGCGAGTGAGCAATCAGCCCCAGCATTTT
TRBV4-1	NA	TRBJ2-1	15	TRBD2	CASRQEASGGFGQFF	TGCGCCAGCAGACAAGAGGCTAGCGGGGGCTTCGGGCAGTTCTTC
TRBV7-9	few	TRBJ1-1	16	NA	CASSYPSGSQNTEAFF	TGTGCCAGCAGCTACCCATCCGGGTCGCAGAACACTGAAGCTTTCTTT
TRBV5-1	NA	TRBJ1-1	13	NA	CASCSTVNTEAFF	TGCGCCAGCTGCTCCACCGTGAACACTGAAGCTTTCTTT
TRBV12-3/TRBV12-4	few	TRBJ2-3	14	NA	CASKNHPAVDTQYF	TGTGCCAGTAAAAATCATCCAGCTGTAGATACGCAGTATTTT
TRBV3-1	few	TRBJ2-7	14	NA	CASSPIAGPYEQYF	TGTGCCAGCAGCCCCATCGCAGGACCCTACGAGCAGTACTTC
TRBV7-2	few	TRBJ1-5	16	TRBD1	CASSLQGASGNQPQHF	TGTGCCAGCAGCTTACAGGGGGCGTCGGGCAATCAGCCCCAGCATTTT
TRBV11-2	NA	TRBJ2-5	16	TRBD2	CASSLLLAGGSGTQYF	TGTGCCAGCAGCTTATTACTAGCGGGAGGGTCGGGGACCCAGTACTTC
TRBV20-1	many	TRBJ2-7	13	NA	CSARVWTSNEQYF	TGCAGTGCTAGAGTATGGACCTCTAACGAGCAGTACTTC
TRBV7-2	few	TRBJ2-7	15	TRBD1	CASRIPGTGVGEQYF	TGTGCCAGCAGAATCCCCGGGACAGGGGTAGGCGAGCAGTACTTC
TRBV7-2	NA	TRBJ2-5	16	NA	CARSLVASGTGHEQYF	TGTGCCAGGAGCTTAGTCGCTAGCGGGACAGGGCATGAGCAGTACTTC